A single TCR beta chain is shown here with its context. The antigen is unknown. The sample originates from a study of T-cell memory formation after mild COVID-19. About the study: Each donor largely had its own TCR clusters.

Study-wide results and limits: Detection of some responders pre-infection suggested pre-existing cross-reactive memory T cells participated. CD4+ contracting clones were found mainly in CM and EM, and CD8+ ones in EMRA. A balance of CD4 and CD8 characterized clones contracting day 15 to 85, whereas later expanders leaned CD4+.

TCRdb recomputed calls from the 5' RACE reads with MiXCR, one row per CDR3 protein. The table lists roughly 190,000 distinct CDR3 sequences, 18% of them singletons. Trimming took 11 bases from V and 5 from J, leaving 18 bases between them. The CDR3 loop spans 13 amino acids. Germline V gene sequence: CDR1 ENHRY, CDR2 SYGVKD. The TCR sequence derives from an adult woman who had mild COVID-19 (a few samples of this study predate the infection). Cell type and time point are not known. This chain joins TRBV10-3 and TRBJ1-1; tentative D call: TRBD1 (5 bases). Sequences were obtained from PBMCs or a T cell subset sorted from them (not recorded which). The CDR3 nucleotides are TGTGCCGCCCAGGAGGGTTGGGGGACTGAAGCTTTCTTT. This encodes CAAQEGWGTEAFF.